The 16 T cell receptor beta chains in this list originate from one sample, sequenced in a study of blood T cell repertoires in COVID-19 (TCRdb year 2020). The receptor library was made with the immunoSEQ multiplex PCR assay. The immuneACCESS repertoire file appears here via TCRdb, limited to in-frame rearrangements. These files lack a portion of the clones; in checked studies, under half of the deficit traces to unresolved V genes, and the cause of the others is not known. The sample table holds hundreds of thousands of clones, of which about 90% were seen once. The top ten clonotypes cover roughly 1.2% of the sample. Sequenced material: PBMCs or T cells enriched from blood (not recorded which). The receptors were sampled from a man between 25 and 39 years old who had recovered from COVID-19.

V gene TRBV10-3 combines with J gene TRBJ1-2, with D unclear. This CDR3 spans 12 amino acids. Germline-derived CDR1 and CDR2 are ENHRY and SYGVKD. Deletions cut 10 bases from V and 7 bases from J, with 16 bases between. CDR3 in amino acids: CATQPSEGGYTF. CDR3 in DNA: TGTGCCACCCAGCCATCGGAGGGTGGCTACACCTTC.

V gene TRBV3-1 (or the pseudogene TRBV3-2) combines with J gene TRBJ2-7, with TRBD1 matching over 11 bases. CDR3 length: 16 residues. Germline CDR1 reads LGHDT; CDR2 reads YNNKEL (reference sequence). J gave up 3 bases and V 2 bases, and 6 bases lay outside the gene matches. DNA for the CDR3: TGTGCCAGCAGCCAATCGTGGGGACAGGGGGTCTACGAGCAGTACTTC. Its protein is CASSQSWGQGVYEQYF.

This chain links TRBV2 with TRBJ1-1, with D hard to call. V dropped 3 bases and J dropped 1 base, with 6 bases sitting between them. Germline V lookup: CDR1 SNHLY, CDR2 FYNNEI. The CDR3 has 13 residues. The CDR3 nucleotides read TGTGCCAGCAGTGACAGGCCGAACACTGAAGCTTTCTTT. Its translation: CASSDRPNTEAFF.

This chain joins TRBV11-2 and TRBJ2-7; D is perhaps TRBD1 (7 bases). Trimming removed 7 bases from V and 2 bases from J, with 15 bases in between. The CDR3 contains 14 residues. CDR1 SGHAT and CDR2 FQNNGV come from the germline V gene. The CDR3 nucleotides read TGTGCCAGCACCATACCAGGGGGGCCCTACGAGCAGTACTTC. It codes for CASTIPGGPYEQYF.

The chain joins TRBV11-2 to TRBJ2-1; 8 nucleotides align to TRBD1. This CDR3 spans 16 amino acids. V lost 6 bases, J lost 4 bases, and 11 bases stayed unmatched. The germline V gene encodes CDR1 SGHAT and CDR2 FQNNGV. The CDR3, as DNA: TGTGCCAGCAGATCCGTCCGGGGACAGGTATACAATGAGCAGTTCTTC. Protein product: CASRSVRGQVYNEQFF.

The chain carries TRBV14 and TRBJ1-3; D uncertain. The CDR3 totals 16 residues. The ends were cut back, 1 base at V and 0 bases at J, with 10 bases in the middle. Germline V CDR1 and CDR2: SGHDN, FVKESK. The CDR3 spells CASSQGPGPSGNTIYF. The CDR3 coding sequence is TGTGCCAGCAGCCAAGGACCAGGCCCCTCTGGAAACACCATATATTTT. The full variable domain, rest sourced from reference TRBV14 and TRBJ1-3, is EAGVTQFPSHSVIEKGQTVTLRCDPISGHDNLYWYRRVMGKEIKFLLHFVKESKQDESGMPNNRFLAERTGGTYSTLKVQPAELEDSGVYFCASSQGPGPSGNTIYFGEGSWLTVV.

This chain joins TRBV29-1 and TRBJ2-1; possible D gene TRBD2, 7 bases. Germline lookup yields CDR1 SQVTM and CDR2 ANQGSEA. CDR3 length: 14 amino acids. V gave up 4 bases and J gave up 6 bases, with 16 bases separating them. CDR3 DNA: TGCAGCGTTGTTACAGGGTCGGGGGGCAATGAGCAGTTCTTC. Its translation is CSVVTGSGGNEQFF.

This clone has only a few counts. CDR3 in DNA: TGTGCCAGCAGATGGGACAGGGGTGGGAGCAATCAGCCCCAGCATTTT. Translation gives CASRWDRGGSNQPQHF. This chain joins TRBV28 and TRBJ1-5; 10 bases are shared with TRBD1. The CDR3 runs 16 residues. Germline-derived CDR1 and CDR2 are MDHEN and SYDVKM. The V and J ends lost 6 bases and 1 base, in that order; junction bases with no gene match: 6.

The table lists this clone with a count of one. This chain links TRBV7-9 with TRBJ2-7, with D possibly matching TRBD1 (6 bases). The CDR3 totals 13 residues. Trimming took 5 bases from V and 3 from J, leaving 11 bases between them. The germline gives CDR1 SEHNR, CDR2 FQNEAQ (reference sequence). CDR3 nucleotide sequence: TGTGCCAGCAGCCAGACAGGAAACTACGAGCAGTACTTC. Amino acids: CASSQTGNYEQYF.

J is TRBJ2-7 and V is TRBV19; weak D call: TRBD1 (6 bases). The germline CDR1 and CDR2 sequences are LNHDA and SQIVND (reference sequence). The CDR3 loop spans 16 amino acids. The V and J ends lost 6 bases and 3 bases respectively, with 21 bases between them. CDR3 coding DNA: TGTGCCAGTAGCATTCCCGGGGCAGGGGATGACTACGAGCAGTACTTC. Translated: CASSIPGAGDDYEQYF.

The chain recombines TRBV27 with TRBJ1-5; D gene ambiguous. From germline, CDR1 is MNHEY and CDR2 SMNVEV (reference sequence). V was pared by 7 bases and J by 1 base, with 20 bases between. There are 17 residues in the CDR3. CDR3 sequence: CASIASTALLSNQPQHF. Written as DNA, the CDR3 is TGTGCCAGCATCGCGAGTACAGCTTTGTTAAGCAATCAGCCCCAGCATTTT.

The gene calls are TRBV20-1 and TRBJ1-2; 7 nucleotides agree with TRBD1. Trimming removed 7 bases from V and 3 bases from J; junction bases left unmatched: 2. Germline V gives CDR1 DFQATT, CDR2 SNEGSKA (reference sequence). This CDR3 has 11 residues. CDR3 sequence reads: CSGQGDYGYTF. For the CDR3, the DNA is TGCAGTGGACAGGGCGACTATGGCTACACCTTC.

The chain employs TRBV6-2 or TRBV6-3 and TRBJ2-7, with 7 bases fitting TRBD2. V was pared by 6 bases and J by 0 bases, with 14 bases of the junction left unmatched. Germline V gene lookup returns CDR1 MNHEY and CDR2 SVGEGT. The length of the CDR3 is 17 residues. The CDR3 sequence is CASSFLIAGPSSYEQYF. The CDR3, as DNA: TGTGCCAGCAGCTTTCTCATAGCGGGCCCCAGCTCCTACGAGCAGTACTTC.

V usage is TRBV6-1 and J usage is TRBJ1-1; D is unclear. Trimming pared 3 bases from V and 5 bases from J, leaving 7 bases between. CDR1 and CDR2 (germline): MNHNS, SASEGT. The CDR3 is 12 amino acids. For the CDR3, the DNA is TGTGCCAGCAGTGATCGAGTGACTGAAGCTTTCTTT. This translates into CASSDRVTEAFF.

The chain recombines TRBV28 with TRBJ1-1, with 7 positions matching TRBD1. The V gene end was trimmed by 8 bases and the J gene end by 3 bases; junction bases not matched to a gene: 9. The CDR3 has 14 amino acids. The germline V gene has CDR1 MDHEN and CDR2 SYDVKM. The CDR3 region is CASSGDREHTEAFF. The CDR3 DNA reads TGTGCCAGCTCCGGGGACAGAGAACACACTGAAGCTTTCTTT. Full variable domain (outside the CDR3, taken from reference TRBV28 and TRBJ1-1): DVKVTQSSRYLVKRTGEKVFLECVQDMDHENMFWYRQDPGLGLRLIYFSYDVKMKEKGDIPEGYSVSREKKERFSLILESASTNQTSMYLCASSGDREHTEAFFGQGTRLTVV.

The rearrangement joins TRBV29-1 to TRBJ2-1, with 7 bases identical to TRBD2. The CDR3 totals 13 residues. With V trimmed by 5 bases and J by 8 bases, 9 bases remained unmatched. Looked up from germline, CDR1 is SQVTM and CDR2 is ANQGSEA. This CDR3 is CSVLLAVGDEQFF. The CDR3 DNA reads TGCAGCGTTTTGCTAGCGGTAGGGGATGAGCAGTTCTTC.